Described below is a single T cell receptor (beta chain) sequence and its context. The CDR3 contains 16 residues. The germline V and J ends were trimmed by 0 bases and 5 bases, with 17 bases remaining between them. Looked up from germline, CDR1 is MNHEY and CDR2 is SMNVEV (reference sequence). Participant age was about 18 to 95 years, and participants resided in approximately 25 US areas. This entry is derived from a study of blood T cell repertoires in COVID-19. In the study overall: PBMCs, B-cell-depleted T cells, or T cells provided the cDNA or gDNA that made up the material.

Some clones are missing from TCRdb's copy, which holds only in-frame ones; the method was immunoSEQ multiplex PCR. This table holds over 110,000 clones, about 87% found once. This TCR came from a man aged 50 to 60 in a cohort exposed to, infected with or recovered from COVID-19 (not recorded which). The sample consisted of PBMCs or T cells enriched from blood (not recorded which). The chain recombines TRBV27 with TRBJ2-7; D may be TRBD1 (6 bases). The CDR3 reads CASSLSAWQGSNEQYF. CDR3 DNA sequence: TGTGCCAGCAGTTTATCGGCTTGGCAGGGGTCCAACGAGCAGTACTTC.